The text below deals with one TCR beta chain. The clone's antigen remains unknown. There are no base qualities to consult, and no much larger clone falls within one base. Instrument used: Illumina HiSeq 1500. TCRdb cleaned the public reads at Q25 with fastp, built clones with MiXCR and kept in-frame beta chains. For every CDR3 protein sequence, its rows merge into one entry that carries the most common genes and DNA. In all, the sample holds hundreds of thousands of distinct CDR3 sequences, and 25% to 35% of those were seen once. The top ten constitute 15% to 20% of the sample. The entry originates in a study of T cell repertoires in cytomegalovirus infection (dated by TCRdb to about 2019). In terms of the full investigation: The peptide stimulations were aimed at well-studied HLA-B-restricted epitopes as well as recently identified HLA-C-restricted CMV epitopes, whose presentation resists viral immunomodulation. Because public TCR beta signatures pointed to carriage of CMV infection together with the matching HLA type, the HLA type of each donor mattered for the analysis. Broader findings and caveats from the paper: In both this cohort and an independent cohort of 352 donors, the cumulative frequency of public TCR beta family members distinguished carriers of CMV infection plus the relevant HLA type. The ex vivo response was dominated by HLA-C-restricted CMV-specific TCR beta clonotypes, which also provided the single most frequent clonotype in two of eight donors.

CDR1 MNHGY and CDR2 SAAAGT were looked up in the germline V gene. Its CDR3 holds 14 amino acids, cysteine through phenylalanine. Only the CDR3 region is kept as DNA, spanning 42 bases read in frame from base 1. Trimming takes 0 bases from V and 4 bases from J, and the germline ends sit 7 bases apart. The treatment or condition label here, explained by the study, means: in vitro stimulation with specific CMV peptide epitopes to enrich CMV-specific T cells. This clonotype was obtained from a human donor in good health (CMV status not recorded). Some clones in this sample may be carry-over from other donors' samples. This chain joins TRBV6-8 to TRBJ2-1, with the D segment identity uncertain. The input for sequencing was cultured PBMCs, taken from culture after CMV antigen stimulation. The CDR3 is CASSYSANYNEQFF. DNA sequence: TGTGCCAGCAGTTACTCAGCTAATTACAATGAGCAGTTCTTC.